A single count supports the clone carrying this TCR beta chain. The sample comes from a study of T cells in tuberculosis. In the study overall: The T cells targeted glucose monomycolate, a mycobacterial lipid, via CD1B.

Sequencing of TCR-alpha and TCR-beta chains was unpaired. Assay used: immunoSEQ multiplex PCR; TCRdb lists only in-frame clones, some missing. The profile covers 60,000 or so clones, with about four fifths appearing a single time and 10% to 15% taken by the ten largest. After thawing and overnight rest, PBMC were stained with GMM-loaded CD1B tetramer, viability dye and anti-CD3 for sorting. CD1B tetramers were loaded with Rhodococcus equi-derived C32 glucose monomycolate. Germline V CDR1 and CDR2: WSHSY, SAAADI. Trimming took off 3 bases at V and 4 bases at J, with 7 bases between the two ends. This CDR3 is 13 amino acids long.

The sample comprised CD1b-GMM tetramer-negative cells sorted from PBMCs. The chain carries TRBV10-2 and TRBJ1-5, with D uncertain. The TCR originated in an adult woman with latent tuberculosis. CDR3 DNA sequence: TGCGCCAGCAGTGAAACGGGTAATCAGCCCCAGCATTTT. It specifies CASSETGNQPQHF.